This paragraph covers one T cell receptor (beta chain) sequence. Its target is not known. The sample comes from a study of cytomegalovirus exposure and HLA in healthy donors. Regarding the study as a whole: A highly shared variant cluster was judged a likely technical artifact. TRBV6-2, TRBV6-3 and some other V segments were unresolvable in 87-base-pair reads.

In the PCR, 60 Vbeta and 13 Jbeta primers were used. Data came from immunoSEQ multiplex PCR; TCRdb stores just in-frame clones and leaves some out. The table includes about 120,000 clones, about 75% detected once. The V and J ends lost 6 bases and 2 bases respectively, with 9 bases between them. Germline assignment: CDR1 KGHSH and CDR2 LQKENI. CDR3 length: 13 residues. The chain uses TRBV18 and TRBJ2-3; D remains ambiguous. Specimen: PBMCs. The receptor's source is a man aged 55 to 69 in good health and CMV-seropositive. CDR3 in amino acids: CASSRELTDTQYF. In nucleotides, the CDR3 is TGTGCCAGCTCCCGCGAGCTCACAGATACGCAGTATTTT. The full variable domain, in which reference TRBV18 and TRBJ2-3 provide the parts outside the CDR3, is NAGVMQNPRHLVRRRGQEARLRCSPMKGHSHVYWYRQLPEEGLKFMVYLQKENIIDESGMPKERFSAEFPKEGPSILRIQQVVRGDSAAYFCASSRELTDTQYFGPGTRLTVL.